These T cell receptor beta chains were read from a single sample in a study of CD8 T cells in Susac syndrome. TCRdb processed the immunoSEQ multiplex PCR reads anew with MiXCR; each CDR3 protein has one entry. The data show 330,000 or so distinct CDR3 sequences, approximately 85% seen once. The sequenced sample was CD8+ T cells from PBMCs. Source of these receptors: a human donor with multiple sclerosis. Each CDR3 is given with its conserved first and last residue. A D gene is named only where the DNA matches it firmly. A row's size may be missing; if present it is once, few, many or a size class.

clone size	D gene	V gene	J gene	CDR3 protein	CDR3 DNA
.	TRBD2	TRBV7-6	TRBJ2-2	CASSPLTSGRVNTGELFF	TGTGCCAGCAGCCCCCTGACTAGCGGGAGGGTTAACACCGGGGAGCTGTTTTTT
once	TRBD1	TRBV7-9	TRBJ1-2	CASRQGGNYGYTF	TGTGCCAGCAGACAGGGGGGCAACTATGGCTACACCTTC
.	.	TRBV5-1	TRBJ2-3	CASSLSAGGDTDTQYF	TGCGCCAGCAGCTTGTCGGCAGGTGGAGACACAGATACGCAGTATTTT
.	TRBD1	TRBV9	TRBJ2-2	CASSAYLGQAATGELFF	TGTGCCAGCAGCGCCTACCTCGGACAGGCTGCTACCGGGGAGCTGTTTTTT
.	TRBD2	TRBV20-1	TRBJ2-2	CSASRGSGRAAFTGELFF	TGCAGTGCTTCTAGGGGTAGCGGGAGGGCCGCGTTCACCGGGGAGCTGTTTTTT
.	TRBD1	TRBV11-2	TRBJ2-7	CASSLDPGTAYEQYF	TGTGCCAGCAGCTTAGATCCGGGGACAGCCTACGAGCAGTACTTC
.	TRBD2	TRBV4-3	TRBJ2-5	CASSQDRAGGPGETQYF	TGCGCCAGCAGCCAAGATCGGGCGGGAGGGCCGGGGGAGACCCAGTACTTC
.	TRBD1	TRBV27	TRBJ2-7	CASSLFWDRGSEQYF	TGTGCCAGCAGTTTATTTTGGGACAGGGGTAGCGAGCAGTACTTC
few	.	TRBV27	TRBJ2-5	CASSSLPAPQETQYF	TGTGCCAGCAGTTCCCTTCCCGCGCCCCAAGAGACCCAGTACTTC
.	.	TRBV14	TRBJ2-5	CASSQDSGGETQYF	TGTGCCAGCAGCCAAGATAGCGGAGGCGAGACCCAGTACTTC
.	.	TRBV20-1	TRBJ2-7	CSARDSTYEQYF	TGCAGTGCTAGGGACTCGACCTACGAGCAGTACTTC
.	.	TRBV4-3	TRBJ2-1	CASSQDWPSSDSYNEQFF	TGCGCCAGCAGCCAAGATTGGCCTAGCTCCGACTCCTACAATGAGCAGTTCTTC
.	.	TRBV4-3	TRBJ2-7	CASSQDTVTYEQYF	TGCGCCAGCAGCCAGGACACGGTGACCTACGAGCAGTACTTC
.	.	TRBV28	TRBJ2-7	CASSPNWERGEQYF	TGTGCCAGCAGCCCTAACTGGGAAAGGGGCGAGCAGTACTTC
.	TRBD1	TRBV2	TRBJ2-7	CASSELKQGPPYEQYF	TGTGCCAGCAGTGAATTAAAACAGGGGCCCCCCTACGAGCAGTACTTC
.	.	TRBV6-2/TRBV6-3	TRBJ2-1	CASSYLGLEYNEQFF	TGTGCCAGCAGTTATCTGGGACTGGAGTACAATGAGCAGTTCTTC
.	.	TRBV7-9	TRBJ1-5	CASSFGPADQPQHF	TGTGCCAGCAGCTTCGGGCCGGCGGATCAGCCCCAGCATTTT
once	TRBD2	TRBV12-3/TRBV12-4	TRBJ2-7	CASSSLGLAGRTYEQYF	TGTGCCAGCAGTTCCCTCGGACTAGCGGGCCGTACCTACGAGCAGTACTTC